A selection of T cell receptor beta chains follows, all from one sample in a study of T cells in narcolepsy. The data were produced by immunoSEQ multiplex PCR, yet TCRdb's version contains in-frame clones alone and is incomplete. This table has about 31,000 clones, about three quarters appearing once. Material: CD45RA- memory CD4+ T cells from PBMCs. These receptors were taken from a human donor with narcolepsy. CDR3s include the opening cysteine and the closing phenylalanine or tryptophan. A D gene is named only where the DNA matches it firmly. Clone size is given for some rows only: seen once, a few or many times, or a class if the clone is expanded.

V gene,D gene,J gene,clone size,CDR3 DNA,CDR3 protein
TRBV11-2,.,TRBJ2-1,.,TGTGCCAGCAGCCTGACCAGGATTCCTGAGCAGTTCTTC,CASSLTRIPEQFF
TRBV6-1,.,TRBJ2-7,.,TGTGCCAGCAGTGGAGGGGGGCTTAACGAGCAGTACTTC,CASSGGGLNEQYF
TRBV19,TRBD2,TRBJ2-3,.,TGTGCCAGTAGTATTGGGGCGGGGGGGCCAACAGATACGCAGTATTTT,CASSIGAGGPTDTQYF
TRBV10-3,.,TRBJ1-5,.,TGTGCCATCAGCGGGGACACACGTACCGGGGAGCCCCAGCATTTT,CAISGDTRTGEPQHF
TRBV6-1,TRBD1,TRBJ2-7,.,TGTGCCAGCGGACAGGGCTACGAGCAGTACTTC,CASGQGYEQYF
TRBV11-3,.,TRBJ2-3,.,TGTGCCAGCAGCCTCCTGGGAGATACGCAGTATTTT,CASSLLGDTQYF
TRBV5-5,.,TRBJ2-7,.,TGTGCCAGCAGCTTGGCGCAGGGGACCTACGAGCAGTACTTC,CASSLAQGTYEQYF
TRBV5-1,TRBD2,TRBJ2-1,.,TGCGCCAGCAGCCACTTATCAAAGACTAGCGGGAACTACAATGAGCAGTTCTTC,CASSHLSKTSGNYNEQFF
TRBV7-8,TRBD1,TRBJ1-1,.,TGTGCCAGCAGCTTAGGAGGACAGGGAGGGACTGAAGCTTTCTTT,CASSLGGQGGTEAFF
TRBV5-1,TRBD2,TRBJ2-1,.,TGCGCCAGCAGTTGGACTAGCGAGCGGTCGGGGGAGCAGTTCTTC,CASSWTSERSGEQFF
TRBV2,.,TRBJ1-6,.,TGTGCCAGCTCCACCACCTATAATTCACCCCTCCACTTT,CASSTTYNSPLHF
TRBV9,.,TRBJ1-1,.,TGTGCCAGCAGCGTAGGTTGGGCGGCGAACACTGAAGCTTTCTTT,CASSVGWAANTEAFF
TRBV6-1,TRBD2,TRBJ2-7,.,TGTGCCAGCAGACGAGTAGCGGGGAGTAACGGGCAGTACTTC,CASRRVAGSNGQYF
TRBV7-3,.,TRBJ2-3,.,TGTGCCAGCAGCTCCGACCAGAGGGGTACGCAGTATTTT,CASSSDQRGTQYF
TRBV5-8,.,TRBJ2-2,few,TGTGCCAGCACAACAGGGATCGGGGAGCTGTTTTTT,CASTTGIGELFF
TRBV9,.,TRBJ2-5,.,TGTGCCAGCAGCGTAAGGGAAGAGACCCAGTACTTC,CASSVREETQYF
TRBV5-1,TRBD1,TRBJ1-2,.,TGCGCCAGCAGCCTCGGGACAGACTATGGCTACACCTTC,CASSLGTDYGYTF
TRBV5-4,.,TRBJ2-1,once,TGTGCCAGCAGCTCGGACTTCGCAACTTACAATGAGCAGTTCTTC,CASSSDFATYNEQFF
TRBV2,.,TRBJ1-1,.,TGTGCCAGCAGGAAGTCCGGGACGGCGAACACTGAAGCTTTCTTT,CASRKSGTANTEAFF
TRBV5-1,TRBD2,TRBJ2-3,.,TGCGCCAGCAGCTTGGGCGGGACTAGGGGCGATACGCAGTATTTT,CASSLGGTRGDTQYF